These 23 T cell receptor beta chains share one sample of origin, sequenced in a study of T cell responses to AZD1222 COVID-19 vaccine. Clones were sequenced by immunoSEQ multiplex PCR, and TCRdb holds only the in-frame ones, with some missing. This table has about 200,000 clones, under 95% appearing once. The specimen comprised peripheral blood, sampled 28 days after the second AZD1222 dose. Source of these receptors: an adult who received the AZD1222 COVID-19 vaccine.

The genes are TRBV7-2 and TRBJ2-3, with 9 bases lining up with TRBD1. The CDR3 sequence is 15 residues long. Germline loops: CDR1 SGHTA, CDR2 FQGNSA. Trimming at V came to 9 bases and at J to 4 bases, leaving 11 bases not matched to a gene. CDR3 nucleotide sequence: TGTGCCAGTACCCGGGACAGGGTCGGAGCAGATACGCAGTATTTT. Protein sequence: CASTRDRVGADTQYF.

The chain has TRBV28 and TRBJ1-4, with a tentative D call TRBD1 (5 bases). The CDR3 covers 15 residues. Germline V gives CDR1 MDHEN, CDR2 SYDVKM. With 5 bases removed from V and 7 bases from J, the gap between germline ends came to 17 bases. The CDR3 DNA follows: TGTGCCAGCAGTACGCGGACTGGGGGGGGTGAAAAACTGTTTTTT. Amino acid sequence: CASSTRTGGGEKLFF.

This clone has just one count. The V and J genes are TRBV2 and TRBJ1-2; TRBD1 aligns across 10 bases. The CDR3 runs to 14 residues. Losses at the gene ends were 4 bases for V and 8 bases for J; bases not matched to a gene: 7. The germline V gene has CDR1 SNHLY and CDR2 FYNNEI. CDR3 amino acids: CASSGGTGVGGYTF. The CDR3 DNA reads as TGTGCCAGCAGTGGTGGGACAGGGGTGGGCGGCTACACCTTC.

This clone was seen only once. The V and J genes are TRBV4-2 and TRBJ1-3; D remains ambiguous. The CDR3 is made up of 16 amino acids. Germline CDR1 and CDR2: LGHNA and YNFKEQ. V was clipped by 0 bases and J by 0 bases, with 9 bases between them. The CDR3 reads CASSQDLADSGNTIYF. The CDR3 bases are TGTGCCAGCAGCCAAGATCTGGCGGACTCTGGAAACACCATATATTTT.

The gene calls are TRBV28 and TRBJ2-1, with 8 bases fitting TRBD1. CDR3 length: 14 amino acids. The J segment lost 5 bases and the V segment lost 1 base, leaving 1 base of the junction unmatched. CDR1 and CDR2 from the germline V gene are MDHEN and SYDVKM. CDR3 region: CASSLLQGDNEQFF. CDR3 in DNA: TGTGCCAGCAGTTTATTACAGGGGGACAATGAGCAGTTCTTC.

This sequence joins TRBV2 and TRBJ1-1; D unclear. Per germline, CDR1 SNHLY and CDR2 FYNNEI. CDR3 length equals 14 residues. V was pared by 8 bases and J by 4 bases, with 17 bases between. The CDR3 bases are TGTGCCAGCTCCCCGGGTGACACGCGCACTGAAGCTTTCTTT. This codes for CASSPGDTRTEAFF.

This CDR3 is CASSLGNQPQHF. CDR3 nucleotide sequence: TGTGCCAGCAGTCTAGGCAATCAGCCCCAGCATTTT. The chain employs TRBV7-9 and TRBJ1-5; no firm D call. Germline V lookup: CDR1 SEHNR, CDR2 FQNEAQ (reference sequence). The V and J ends lost 6 bases and 2 bases respectively, with 5 bases between them. The CDR3 is made up of 12 amino acids.

The chain uses TRBV5-4 and TRBJ1-1, with unresolved D. The CDR3 runs to 14 residues. Germline values: CDR1 SGHNT, CDR2 YYREEE (reference sequence). V lost 4 bases and J 0 bases, leaving 10 bases between the germline ends. The CDR3 here is CASSIDMLNTEAFF. DNA for the CDR3: TGTGCCAGCAGCATCGACATGCTGAACACTGAAGCTTTCTTT.

CDR3 in amino acids: CSVVSGQTYEQYF. In DNA, the CDR3 is TGCAGCGTTGTGTCTGGTCAGACCTACGAGCAGTACTTC. The chain joins TRBV29-1 to TRBJ2-7, with D unclear. In germline, CDR1 is SQVTM, CDR2 ANQGSEA. V shed 4 bases and J shed 2 bases, with 12 bases lying between them. The CDR3 sequence is 13 residues long.

This rearrangement joins TRBV15 to TRBJ2-1; 7 nucleotides match TRBD2. The CDR3 length is 18 residues. Germline V lookup: CDR1 LNHNV, CDR2 YYDKDF (reference sequence). V shed 3 bases and J 3 bases; nucleotides not matched to a gene: 14. The CDR3 region is CATSSRSPGTIYYNEQFF. The CDR3 DNA reads as TGTGCCACCAGCAGCAGGAGCCCCGGGACTATTTACTACAATGAGCAGTTCTTC.

In this sample, this clone turned up once. The chain is built from TRBV2 and TRBJ2-3; tentative D call: TRBD2 (5 bases). The CDR3 spans 14 residues. The germline V gene encodes CDR1 SNHLY and CDR2 FYNNEI. Trimming pared 5 bases from V and 0 bases from J, leaving 9 bases between. The CDR3 nucleotides read TGTGCCAGCAGTACGGGATCCAGCACAGATACGCAGTATTTT. Translation gives CASSTGSSTDTQYF.

V is TRBV11-3 and J is TRBJ2-7; D is tentatively TRBD1 or TRBD2 (6 bases each). V lost 0 bases and J 2 bases, leaving 11 bases between the germline ends. There are 15 residues in the CDR3. Germline V gene lookup returns CDR1 SGHNT and CDR2 YENEEA. CDR3 coding DNA: TGTGCCAGCAGCTTAGATTCGGGGGCACCCTACGAGCAGTACTTC. This translates into CASSLDSGAPYEQYF.

As DNA, the CDR3 is TGTGCCAGCAGCTTCCAGGGGTTGAACACTGAAGCTTTCTTT. Encoded protein: CASSFQGLNTEAFF. The chain joins TRBV7-3 to TRBJ1-1, with a possible D match to TRBD1 (6 bases). Trimming took off 3 bases at V and 0 bases at J, with 8 bases between the two ends. The germline gives CDR1 SGHTA, CDR2 FQGTGA. The CDR3 sequence is 14 residues long.

The chain recombines TRBV7-3 with TRBJ2-1; D is perhaps TRBD1 or TRBD2 (5 bases each). Germline V gene data show CDR1 as SGHTA and CDR2 as FQGTGA. The CDR3 length is 15 residues. The V and J ends lost 6 bases and 4 bases respectively, with 16 bases between them. The CDR3 reads CASRPPGAEYNEQFF. CDR3 nucleotide sequence: TGTGCCAGCAGGCCGCCCGGGGCGGAATACAATGAGCAGTTCTTC.

V is TRBV9 and J is TRBJ1-5; TRBD1 is a possible D gene (5 bases). The ends were cut back, 3 bases at V and 7 bases at J, with 14 bases in the middle. This CDR3 region has 14 residues. Germline values: CDR1 SGDLS, CDR2 YYNGEE. CDR3 sequence reads: CASSEGRVGQPQHF. CDR3 bases: TGTGCCAGCAGCGAGGGGAGGGTCGGGCAGCCCCAGCATTTT.

This chain uses TRBV7-8 with TRBJ2-2; 9 nucleotides agree with TRBD2. V lost 5 bases and J lost 5; bases outside the gene matches: 6. Germline V gene lookup returns CDR1 SGHVS and CDR2 FQNEAQ. The CDR3 has 15 residues. The CDR3 region has the DNA TGTGCCAGCAGCCGAGCGGGGGGAGGTACCGGGGAGCTGTTTTTT. This encodes CASSRAGGGTGELFF.

This sequence joins TRBV5-6 and TRBJ2-7; the D is unclear. The CDR3 spans 15 residues. Germline CDR1 reads SGHDT; CDR2 reads YYEEEE. Trimming took 0 bases from V and 3 from J, leaving 13 bases between them. The CDR3, as DNA: TGTGCCAGCAGCTTGGCCGCGGTACGCAACTACGAGCAGTACTTC. This sequence encodes CASSLAAVRNYEQYF.

The chain links TRBV7-9 to TRBJ1-2; D ambiguous. The germline V gene has CDR1 SEHNR and CDR2 FQNEAQ (reference sequence). The CDR3 length is 13 residues. The V end was cut by 0 bases, the J end by 8 bases, with 10 bases between. CDR3 sequence: CASSLAGPEGYTF. The CDR3 DNA reads TGTGCCAGCAGCTTAGCCGGGCCTGAAGGCTACACCTTC.

This chain links TRBV6-5 with TRBJ1-1; no definite D call. The CDR3 loop spans 13 amino acids. The V end lost 6 bases, the J end lost 1 base, and 9 bases lay between the germline ends. The germline CDR1 and CDR2 sequences are MNHEY and SVGAGI. The CDR3 nucleotides read TGTGCCAGCAGCATTCAGAGGAACACTGAAGCTTTCTTT. Amino acid sequence: CASSIQRNTEAFF.

The chain carries TRBV6-5 and TRBJ2-7; unclear D gene. Trimming removed 1 base at V and 3 bases at J, with 10 bases between. This CDR3 is 14 amino acids long. CDR1 is MNHEY, CDR2 SVGAGI, per germline. The CDR3 DNA is TGTGCCAGCAGTTACTTGGGTCAGATCTACGAGCAGTACTTC. Protein sequence: CASSYLGQIYEQYF.

The J gene is TRBJ1-5, the V gene TRBV7-9; no firm D call. Trimming removed 1 base from V and 5 bases from J, with 3 bases in between. Germline values: CDR1 SEHNR, CDR2 FQNEAQ (reference sequence). The CDR3 is made up of 12 amino acids. As DNA, the CDR3 is TGTGCCAGCAGCTTAGGGGATCAGCCCCAGCATTTT. This encodes CASSLGDQPQHF.

The V gene is TRBV5-1, the J gene TRBJ1-1; maybe TRBD1 (5 bases). The CDR3 has 13 amino acids. Germline CDR1 and CDR2: SGHRS and YFSETQ. The V and J ends lost 2 bases and 4 bases respectively, with 9 bases between them. The CDR3 region has the DNA TGCGCCAGCAGCTTAGACAGTGTCACTGAAGCTTTCTTT. Amino acid sequence: CASSLDSVTEAFF.

The chain combines TRBV4-2 with TRBJ1-4; the match to TRBD1 covers 9 bases. This CDR3 contains 16 residues. With V trimmed by 2 bases and J by 7 bases, 8 bases remained unmatched. Germline lookup yields CDR1 LGHNA and CDR2 YNFKEQ. The CDR3 protein is CASSQSSGTGLEKLFF. For the CDR3, the DNA is TGTGCCAGCAGCCAATCCTCCGGGACAGGGCTTGAAAAACTGTTTTTT.